The 2 T cell receptor beta chains listed next were all sequenced from one sample in a study of T cells in women clearing cervical HPV infection. TCRdb's copy holds only in-frame clones and misses some; the assay was immunoSEQ multiplex PCR. The sample's table shows about 31,000 clones. The sample consisted of blood buffy coat. These receptors came from a woman aged 18-70 years with a cervical HPV16 infection that either progressed to CIN3+ or cleared (not recorded which).

On this clone: The read ends 3 residues shy of where the CDR3 ends; the end is completed using the germline J gene. This chain connects TRBV6-2 or TRBV6-3 to TRBJ1-6, with D possibly matching TRBD1 (5 bases). Trimming took 6 bases from V and 6 from J, leaving 12 bases between them. This CDR3 is 14 amino acids long. Germline V gives CDR1 MNHEY, CDR2 SVGEGT. CDR3 loop: CASSTATVNSPLHF. The CDR3 bases that were read are TGTGCCAGCAGCACCGCGACAGTTAATTCACCC.

On this clone: The read gets to within 3 residues of the CDR3 end, and the germline J gene fills in the rest. The J gene is TRBJ2-7, the V gene TRBV5-1, with 7 bases lining up with TRBD1. V shed 4 bases, J shed 5 bases, and the junction held 9 bases outside the gene matches. This CDR3 spans 14 amino acids. The germline V gene encodes CDR1 SGHRS and CDR2 YFSETQ. CDR3 DNA, as far as it was read: TGCGCCAGCAGCCTGGGACAGCAAACCCACGAG. This translates into CASSLGQQTHE. The CDR3 as a whole reads CASSLGQQTHEQYF.